The 25 T cell receptor beta chains given below trace back to one sample, sequenced in a study of immune cell composition in non-small cell lung cancer. Produced via immunoSEQ multiplex PCR; TCRdb's table is partial and in-frame only. The sample yields 4,900 or so clones, over 60% seen once. The specimen sequenced was lung tumor tissue. All receptors come from a human donor with non-small cell lung cancer.

The chain couples TRBV6-6 to TRBJ1-6; the D is unclear. This CDR3 is built from 12 residues. CDR1 MNHNY and CDR2 SVGAGI come from the germline V gene (reference sequence). V gave up 3 bases and J gave up 9 bases, with 6 bases separating them. This CDR3 is CASSYEGSPLHF. The CDR3, as DNA: TGTGCCAGCAGTTATGAGGGTTCACCCCTCCACTTT.

This clone was seen a handful of times. The chain has TRBV7-2 and TRBJ1-2; 7 bases map to TRBD1. V shed 4 bases and J 3 bases; nucleotides not matched to a gene: 2. The CDR3 runs to 13 residues. The germline gives CDR1 SGHTA, CDR2 FQGNSA. The CDR3 protein is CASSYDRDYGYTF. The CDR3 DNA reads TGTGCCAGCAGCTACGACAGGGACTATGGCTACACCTTC. Drawing the rest from reference TRBV7-2 and TRBJ1-2, the complete variable domain is GAGVSQSPSNKVTEKGKDVELRCDPISGHTALYWYRQSLGQGLEFLIYFQGNSAPDKSGLPSDRFSAERTGGSVSTLTIQRTQQEDSAVYLCASSYDRDYGYTFGSGTRLTVV.

The rearrangement links TRBV6-4 to TRBJ2-3; a possible D gene is TRBD2 (5 bases). Germline V gene data show CDR1 as MRHNA and CDR2 as SNTAGT. The CDR3 contains 15 residues. With 0 bases removed from V and 1 base from J, the gap between germline ends came to 8 bases. In DNA, the CDR3 is TGTGCCAGCAGTGACTCGGTGGGAGGCACAGATACGCAGTATTTT. This encodes CASSDSVGGTDTQYF.

As for this clone: The same CDR3 also results from other DNA sequences found in this sample. The chain carries TRBV27 and TRBJ1-5, with a possible D match to TRBD1 (6 bases). The CDR3 runs to 13 residues. V shed 5 bases and J shed 5 bases, with 10 bases lying between them. The germline gives CDR1 MNHEY, CDR2 SMNVEV (reference sequence). Written as DNA, the CDR3 is TGTGCCAGCAGTCTCACAGGGTATCAGCCCCAGCATTTT. Translated, it gives CASSLTGYQPQHF.

The gene calls are TRBV5-1 and TRBJ2-2, with D perhaps matching TRBD2 (6 bases). Trimming shortened V by 1 base and J by 7 bases, and 11 bases separated the two germline ends. The CDR3 runs 14 residues. The germline V gene encodes CDR1 SGHRS and CDR2 YFSETQ. CDR3 bases: TGCGCCAGCAGCTTGAGGGGAGGTGGCGGGGAGCTGTTTTTT. It specifies CASSLRGGGGELFF.

V and J are TRBV29-1 and TRBJ2-7; 8 nucleotides match TRBD1. The CDR3 has 12 residues. The V segment lost 6 bases and the J segment 6 bases; nucleotides outside the gene matches: 7. Germline CDR1 SQVTM, CDR2 ANQGSEA. The CDR3 here is CSVNRGKVEQYF. CDR3 DNA sequence: TGCAGCGTGAACAGGGGGAAGGTCGAGCAGTACTTC.

This rearrangement joins TRBV30 to TRBJ1-2; 8 bases map to TRBD1. CDR3 size: 14 residues. CDR1 and CDR2 (germline): GTSNPN, SVGIG (reference sequence). Trimming removed 3 bases from V and 3 bases from J; junction bases left unmatched: 6. CDR3 protein: CAWRPGQGDYGYTF. CDR3 nucleotides: TGTGCCTGGAGGCCCGGACAGGGCGACTATGGCTACACCTTC.

The chain employs TRBV5-6 and TRBJ2-7, with 7 bases fitting TRBD1. The germline CDR1 and CDR2 sequences are SGHDT and YYEEEE. The V gene end was trimmed by 0 bases and the J gene end by 4 bases; junction bases not matched to a gene: 7. This CDR3 comprises 15 residues. The CDR3 is CASSLGQGRMYEQYF. CDR3 nucleotides: TGTGCCAGCAGCTTGGGACAGGGAAGGATGTACGAGCAGTACTTC.

This sequence joins TRBV4-2 and TRBJ2-3; 13 bases match TRBD2. Unmatched junction bases numbered 5, after V lost 4 bases and J lost 1 base. This CDR3 has 17 residues. In germline, CDR1 is LGHNA, CDR2 YNFKEQ. The CDR3 loop is CASSRATSGGRTDTQYF. Written as DNA, the CDR3 is TGTGCCAGCAGCCGCGCGACTAGCGGGGGGCGCACAGATACGCAGTATTTT.

The rearrangement joins TRBV9 to TRBJ1-2, with 9 positions matching TRBD1. The CDR3 extends over 14 amino acids. Losses at the gene ends were 5 bases for V and 2 bases for J; bases not matched to a gene: 4. The germline V gene encodes CDR1 SGDLS and CDR2 YYNGEE. This CDR3 is CASRQTGGNYGYTF. For the CDR3, the DNA is TGTGCCAGCAGACAGACAGGGGGGAACTATGGCTACACCTTC.

The genes are TRBV28 and TRBJ1-2, with D unclear. Trimming left V 6 bases short and J 7 bases short, with 12 bases between. The CDR3 loop spans 12 amino acids. Germline CDR1 is MDHEN and CDR2 is SYDVKM. The CDR3 nucleotides read TGTGCCAGCAGCCTTCGTTACAGTGGCTACACCTTC. It translates to CASSLRYSGYTF.

This clone occurred once. The chain has TRBV19 and TRBJ1-1, with 9 bases that match TRBD1. The CDR3 is made up of 14 amino acids. Germline CDR1 LNHDA, CDR2 SQIVND (reference sequence). The J segment lost 0 bases and the V segment lost 6 bases, leaving 2 bases of the junction unmatched. The CDR3 spells CASRGQGLNTEAFF. CDR3 in DNA: TGTGCCAGTAGGGGACAGGGTTTGAACACTGAAGCTTTCTTT. Looking up the rest from reference TRBV19 and TRBJ1-1 gives the full variable domain: DGGITQSPKYLFRKEGQNVTLSCEQNLNHDAMYWYRQDPGQGLRLIYYSQIVNDFQKGDIAEGYSVSREKKESFPLTVTSAQKNPTAFYLCASRGQGLNTEAFFGQGTRLTVV.

The V gene is TRBV4-3, the J gene TRBJ2-3; 9 bases match TRBD1. The CDR3 sequence is 19 residues long. Germline V lookup: CDR1 LGHNA, CDR2 YSLEER. J was trimmed by 5 bases and V by 4 bases; bases with no gene match: 19. CDR3 in amino acids: CASSPDFGGTGGKGDTQYF. The CDR3 bases are TGCGCCAGCAGCCCTGATTTCGGAGGAACAGGGGGCAAGGGAGATACGCAGTATTTT.

The gene calls are TRBV5-4 and TRBJ2-6; 8 bases are a match to TRBD1. CDR1 SGHNT and CDR2 YYREEE come from the germline V gene (reference sequence). The CDR3 is made up of 14 amino acids. J gave up 9 bases and V 0 bases, and 2 bases lay outside the gene matches. CDR3 sequence reads: CASSLAGQGNVLTF. Here the CDR3 DNA reads TGTGCCAGCAGCTTGGCAGGACAGGGCAACGTCCTGACTTTC. Combining the CDR3 with reference TRBV5-4 and TRBJ2-6 gives the whole variable domain ETGVTQSPTHLIKTRGQQVTLRCSSQSGHNTVSWYQQALGQGPQFIFQYYREEENGRGNFPPRFSGLQFPNYSSELNVNALELDDSALYLCASSLAGQGNVLTFGAGSRLTVL.

The chain links TRBV27 to TRBJ1-3, with TRBD1 matching over 7 bases. The V gene's germline CDR1 is MNHEY and CDR2 SMNVEV (reference sequence). The CDR3 sequence is 15 residues long. J was trimmed by 4 bases and V by 6 bases; bases with no gene match: 9. CDR3 sequence (DNA): TGTGCCAGCAGGTCGGGACAGCTAGGAGGAAACACCATATATTTT. It translates to CASRSGQLGGNTIYF.

The chain uses TRBV5-6 and TRBJ2-5; 8 bases line up with TRBD1. The CDR3 has 13 amino acids. Germline loops: CDR1 SGHDT, CDR2 YYEEEE. The junction had 3 bases not matched to a gene; V was cut back by 4 bases and J by 4 bases. DNA for the CDR3: TGTGCCAGCAGCGCCGACAGGGGAGAGACCCAGTACTTC. Translated: CASSADRGETQYF.

This clone has a handful of counts. This sequence joins TRBV5-4 and TRBJ2-3, with D possibly matching TRBD2 (6 bases). This CDR3 comprises 14 residues. The germline V gene has CDR1 SGHNT and CDR2 YYREEE (reference sequence). Trimming pared 9 bases from V and 3 bases from J, leaving 17 bases between. The CDR3 nucleotides read TGTGCCACTACGCAGAGGGAGGCTACAGATACGCAGTATTTT. It yields the protein CATTQREATDTQYF.

The chain uses TRBV28 and TRBJ1-5; the D gene is possibly TRBD1 (5 bases). CDR3 length: 13 residues. Germline-derived CDR1 and CDR2 are MDHEN and SYDVKM. The V end lost 2 bases, the J end lost 11 bases, and 13 bases lay between the germline ends. The CDR3: CASSLGQGVSQHF. The CDR3 region has the DNA TGTGCCAGCAGTTTAGGGCAGGGTGTTTCCCAGCATTTT.

The genes are TRBV2 and TRBJ2-5; a weak D match, TRBD1 (6 bases). Germline CDR1 SNHLY, CDR2 FYNNEI. The CDR3 consists of 15 residues. Trimming took 11 bases from V and 0 from J, leaving 19 bases between them. Here the CDR3 DNA reads TGTGCCCTCCGACGGCCGGGACAAAACCAAGAGACCCAGTACTTC. As protein: CALRRPGQNQETQYF.

This clone has more than one count but fewer than ten. The chain recombines TRBV7-7 with TRBJ2-5; possibly TRBD2 for D (7 bases). CDR3 length equals 14 residues. V was cut by 5 bases and J by 5 bases, with 15 bases left in between. CDR1 is SSHAT, CDR2 FNYEAQ, per germline (reference sequence). The DNA of the CDR3 is TGTGCCAGCAGCCCGGTGGGAGGGGGGGAGACCCAGTACTTC. Translation: CASSPVGGGETQYF. The whole variable domain, filled in from reference TRBV7-7 and TRBJ2-5, reads GAGVSQSPRYKVTKRGQDVTLRCDPISSHATLYWYQQALGQGPEFLTYFNYEAQPDKSGLPSDRFSAERPEGSISTLTIQRTEQRDSAMYRCASSPVGGGETQYFGPGTRLLVL.

This clone is classed as large. The chain couples TRBV28 to TRBJ2-1; 14 nucleotides align to TRBD2. The V gene end was trimmed by 5 bases and the J gene end by 4 bases; junction bases not matched to a gene: 4. The CDR3 is made up of 16 amino acids. Germline-derived CDR1 and CDR2 are MDHEN and SYDVKM. This CDR3 reads CASSPRTSGGYNEQFF. CDR3 DNA: TGTGCCAGCAGTCCTCGGACTAGCGGGGGGTACAATGAGCAGTTCTTC. The complete variable domain, with remaining parts taken from reference TRBV28 and TRBJ2-1, reads DVKVTQSSRYLVKRTGEKVFLECVQDMDHENMFWYRQDPGLGLRLIYFSYDVKMKEKGDIPEGYSVSREKKERFSLILESASTNQTSMYLCASSPRTSGGYNEQFFGPGTRLTVL.

The chain employs TRBV7-9 and TRBJ2-1, with TRBD1 matching over 9 bases. Per germline, CDR1 SEHNR and CDR2 FQNEAQ (reference sequence). With V trimmed by 5 bases and J by 3 bases, 5 bases remained unmatched. The CDR3 is 15 residues long. CDR3 sequence (DNA): TGTGCCAGCAGCCTCGGGACAGGGATCTACAATGAGCAGTTCTTC. This codes for CASSLGTGIYNEQFF.

The sample holds one count of this clone. This rearrangement joins TRBV6-5 to TRBJ1-5, with 10 bases lining up with TRBD1. Trimming removed 5 bases from V and 6 bases from J; junction bases left unmatched: 4. CDR3 size: 14 residues. Germline CDR1 is MNHEY and CDR2 is SVGAGI. The CDR3 is CASSPGTGVQPQHF. In DNA form, the CDR3 reads TGTGCCAGCAGTCCGGGGACAGGGGTTCAGCCCCAGCATTTT.

V is TRBV10-1 and J is TRBJ1-1, with no clear D. The germline CDR1 and CDR2 sequences are WNHNN and SYGVQD (reference sequence). V was pared by 2 bases and J by 5 bases, with 12 bases between. This CDR3 is built from 14 residues. This CDR3 is CASSEGSLRTEAFF. The CDR3 nucleotides are TGCGCCAGCAGTGAGGGGAGCCTGCGGACTGAAGCTTTCTTT.

This chain uses TRBV11-2 with TRBJ2-5; D possibly corresponds to TRBD1 (6 bases). V dropped 1 base and J dropped 7 bases, with 10 bases sitting between them. CDR3 length: 13 residues. Germline V gene data show CDR1 as SGHAT and CDR2 as FQNNGV. This CDR3 is CASSLVVRGTQYF. The CDR3 DNA follows: TGTGCCAGCAGCTTAGTAGTCAGGGGGACCCAGTACTTC. The full variable domain, rest sourced from reference TRBV11-2 and TRBJ2-5, is EAGVAQSPRYKIIEKRQSVAFWCNPISGHATLYWYQQILGQGPKLLIQFQNNGVVDDSQLPKDRFSAERLKGVDSTLKIQPAKLEDSAVYLCASSLVVRGTQYFGPGTRLLVL.